This TCR beta chain was profiled in a study of shared clonotypes between healthy human individuals. The study's findings and limits: Against clonotypes common to all four donors, non-shared ones had lower generation probabilities. Memory subsets generally showed smaller estimated richness than naive subsets did. A limitation of the genetic and exposure-history diversity represented arose from few donors.

CD45RO-negative, CCR7-positively selected cells formed the naive CD8 fraction, excluding terminally differentiated effector memory CD45RA+ cells. Worth noting for this clone: The target antigen is unknown.

Repertoires were generated with immunoSEQ multiplex PCR, while TCRdb's copy carries only in-frame clones and drops some. The sample includes around 650,000 clones, approximately 96% of them seen just once. Germline values: CDR1 MNHEY, CDR2 SMNVEV (reference sequence). The CDR3 length is 15 residues. The V gene lost 5 bases and the J gene lost 3 bases, with 17 bases spanning the gap. The source material was naive CD8+ T cells sorted from blood. This TCR was sampled from a woman in her twenties or thirties in good health. The gene calls are TRBV27 and TRBJ2-7; D is ambiguous. CDR3 in amino acids: CASSRPSAGFYEQYF. In nucleotides, the CDR3 is TGTGCCAGCAGTCGTCCCTCAGCCGGGTTCTACGAGCAGTACTTC.